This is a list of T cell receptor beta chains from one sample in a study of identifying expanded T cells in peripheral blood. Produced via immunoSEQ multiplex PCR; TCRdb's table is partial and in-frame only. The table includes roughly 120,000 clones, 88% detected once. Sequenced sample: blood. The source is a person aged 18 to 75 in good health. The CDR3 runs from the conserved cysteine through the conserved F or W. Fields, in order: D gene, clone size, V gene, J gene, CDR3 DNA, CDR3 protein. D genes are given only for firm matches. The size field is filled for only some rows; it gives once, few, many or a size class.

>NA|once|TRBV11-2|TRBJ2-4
TGTGCCAGCAGCTCCCCCCAGAGGGACATTCAGTACTTC
CASSSPQRDIQYF
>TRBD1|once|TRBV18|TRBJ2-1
TGTGCCAGCTCTTCGGGACAGGCCAACAATGAGCAGTTCTTC
CASSSGQANNEQFF
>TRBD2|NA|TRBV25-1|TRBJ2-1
TGTGCCAGCAGTCCACTAGCGGGGGCCAACAATGAGCAGTTCTTC
CASSPLAGANNEQFF
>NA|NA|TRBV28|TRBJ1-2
TGTGCCAGCACGGCGGCCGGGGTAAGCGAGGACTATGGCTACACCTTC
CASTAAGVSEDYGYTF
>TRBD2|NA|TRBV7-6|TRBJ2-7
TGTGCCAGCAGCACCGTCGGGGGGGCGATTTCCTACGAGCAGTACTTC
CASSTVGGAISYEQYF
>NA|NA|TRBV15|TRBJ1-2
TGTGCCACCAGCAGTTCACAGGGAAACTATGGCTACACCTTC
CATSSSQGNYGYTF
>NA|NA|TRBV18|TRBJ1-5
TGTGCCAGCTCACCTAAGGTTGGATTCGCTCCATATAGCAATCAGCCCCAGCATTTT
CASSPKVGFAPYSNQPQHF
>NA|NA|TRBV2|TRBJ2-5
TGTGCCAGCAGCGTCGGACAAGGAGAGACCCAGTACTTC
CASSVGQGETQYF
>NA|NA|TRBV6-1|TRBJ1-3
TGTGCCAGCAGTGTGGCAGGGTCTGGAAACACCATATATTTT
CASSVAGSGNTIYF
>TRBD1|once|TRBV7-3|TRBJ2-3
TGTGCCAGCAGCTCAACCAGGTCCTTACCGGGACAGGGGACAGATACGCAGTATTTT
CASSSTRSLPGQGTDTQYF
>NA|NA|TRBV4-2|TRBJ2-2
TGTGCCAGCAGCCAAGTGCCCACCGGGGAGCTGTTTTTT
CASSQVPTGELFF
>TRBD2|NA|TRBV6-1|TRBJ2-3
TGTGCCAGCAGGAGACTAGCGGGAGGGGGAGATACGCAGTATTTT
CASRRLAGGGDTQYF
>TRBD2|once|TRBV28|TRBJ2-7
TGTGCCAGCAGAGCTAGCGGACCCCCCTACGAGCAGTACTTC
CASRASGPPYEQYF
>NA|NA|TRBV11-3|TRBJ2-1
TGTGCCAGCAGCCCAGAGGGGGTTAGGGATGAGCAGTTCTTC
CASSPEGVRDEQFF
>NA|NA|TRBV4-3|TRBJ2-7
TGCGCCAGCAGCCAAGGCTTTGTCCAGTACTTC
CASSQGFVQYF
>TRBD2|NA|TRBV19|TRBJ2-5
TGTGCCAGTAGAAGAGCGGGAGTACCTCAAGAGACCCAGTACTTC
CASRRAGVPQETQYF
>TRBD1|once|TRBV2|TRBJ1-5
TGTGCCAGCAGTTTGGAAGGGGGCTTGGGTCAGCCCCAGCATTTT
CASSLEGGLGQPQHF
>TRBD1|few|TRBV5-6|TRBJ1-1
TGTGCCAGCAGCTTGACACCGGGACAGGGAGTGAACACTGAAGCTTTCTTT
CASSLTPGQGVNTEAFF
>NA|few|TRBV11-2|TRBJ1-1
TGTGCCAGCAGCTCCGGATCTCTGAACACTGAAGCTTTCTTT
CASSSGSLNTEAFF
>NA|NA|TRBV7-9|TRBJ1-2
TGTGCCAGCAGCCGTCGTGGCACCCCGGTTGACTACACCTTC
CASSRRGTPVDYTF
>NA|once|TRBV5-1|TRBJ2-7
TGCGCCAGCAGCCGGCCTTCGGGGGAGCAGTACTTC
CASSRPSGEQYF
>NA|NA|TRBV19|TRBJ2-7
TGTGCCACCGCGTTACGGGCAGGGCAACATCCCTACGAGCAGTACTTC
CATALRAGQHPYEQYF
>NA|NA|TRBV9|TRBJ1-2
TGTGCCAGCAGCGTAGCCCCCCTCCAAGGCTACACCTTC
CASSVAPLQGYTF
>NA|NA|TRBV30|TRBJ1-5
TGTGCCTGGAGTCTCGGGGGATCCCAGCCCCAGCATTTT
CAWSLGGSQPQHF
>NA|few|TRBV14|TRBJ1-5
TGTGCCAGCAGCCAGGCGAGCAATCAGCCCCAGCATTTT
CASSQASNQPQHF
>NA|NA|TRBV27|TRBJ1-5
TGTGCCAGCATCTTGGGGGGGCGTGCTAGCAATCAGCCCCAGCATTTT
CASILGGRASNQPQHF
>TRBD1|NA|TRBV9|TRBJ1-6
TGTGCCAGCAGCGTAGAGTCAGGGGGGAATTCACCCCTCCACTTT
CASSVESGGNSPLHF
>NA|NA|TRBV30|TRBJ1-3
TGTGCCTGGGCTACAGGGACCTCTGGAAACACCATATATTTT
CAWATGTSGNTIYF
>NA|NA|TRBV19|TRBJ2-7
TGTGCCAGTGAGGGACTTACCTACGAGCAGTACTTC
CASEGLTYEQYF
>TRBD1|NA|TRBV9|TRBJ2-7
TGTGCCAGCAGCGGGTCGGACAGGGTAACGTACGAGCAGTACTTC
CASSGSDRVTYEQYF
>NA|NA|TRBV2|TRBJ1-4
TGTGCCAGCAGGCAGGGGCGGGCTAATGAAAAACTGTTTTTT
CASRQGRANEKLFF
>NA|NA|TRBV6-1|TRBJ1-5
TGTGCCAGCAGTCCGGACGGAACCAATCAGCCCCAGCATTTT
CASSPDGTNQPQHF
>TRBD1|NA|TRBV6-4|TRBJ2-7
TGTGCCAGCAGTGAAAAGAACCCCGACAGGGACCCCTACGAGCAGTACTTC
CASSEKNPDRDPYEQYF
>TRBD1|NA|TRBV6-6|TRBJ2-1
TGTGCCAGCAGTTACGGGGACAGGGAGTCCAATGAGCAGTTCTTC
CASSYGDRESNEQFF
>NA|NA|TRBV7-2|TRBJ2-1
TGTGCCAGCAGCTCAGTGGACAGTTCCGCCAATGAGCAGTTCTTC
CASSSVDSSANEQFF
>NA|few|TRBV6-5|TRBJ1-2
TGTGCCAGCAGTTCCAAGAGACAGGCCTTCTATGGCTACACCTTC
CASSSKRQAFYGYTF
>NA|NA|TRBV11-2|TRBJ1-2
TGTGCCAGCAGCTTAAGCGCGGTGGATACGACTGGCTACACCTTC
CASSLSAVDTTGYTF
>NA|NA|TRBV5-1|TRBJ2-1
TGCGCCAGCAGCTTGTCTAATCCAGAATCTAATGAGCAGTTCTTC
CASSLSNPESNEQFF
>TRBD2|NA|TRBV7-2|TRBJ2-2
TGTGCCAGCAGCTTATATGGCGGGGGGGCCCCCGGGGAGCTGTTTTTT
CASSLYGGGAPGELFF
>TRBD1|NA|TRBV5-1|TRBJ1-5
TGCGCCAGCAGCTCAGGACAGGGAGGCGATCAGCCCCAGCATTTT
CASSSGQGGDQPQHF
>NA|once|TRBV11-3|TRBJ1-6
TGTGCCAGCAGCTTATCGGGAGATAATTCACCCCTCCACTTT
CASSLSGDNSPLHF
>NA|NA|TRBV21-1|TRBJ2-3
TGTGCCAGCATCCTAAGGGGCAGGGAAGTCCGTCCTGGCACAGATACGCAGTATTTT
CASILRGREVRPGTDTQYF
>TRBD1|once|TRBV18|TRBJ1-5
TGTGCCAGCTCCCACAAAAGGGGACAGAATCAGCCCCAGCATTTT
CASSHKRGQNQPQHF
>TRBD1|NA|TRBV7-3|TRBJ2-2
TGTGCCAGCAGCGGCGACAGGGCTGGGGAGCTGTTTTTT
CASSGDRAGELFF
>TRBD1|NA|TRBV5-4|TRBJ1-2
TGTGCCAGCAGCCAAACCGGGACAGGGCATGGCTACACCTTC
CASSQTGTGHGYTF
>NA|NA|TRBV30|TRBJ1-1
TGTGCCTGGGATCCCCCGCTGGCAGGGAACACTGAAGCTTTCTTT
CAWDPPLAGNTEAFF
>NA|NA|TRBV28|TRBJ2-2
TGTGCCAGCAGTTTATACTCGAACACCGGGGAGCTGTTTTTT
CASSLYSNTGELFF
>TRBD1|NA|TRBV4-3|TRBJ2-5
TGCGCCAGCAGCCTAGGAAGGACAGGCCCCCAAGAGACCCAGTACTTC
CASSLGRTGPQETQYF
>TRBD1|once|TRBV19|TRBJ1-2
TGTGCCAGTAGTACTTGGACAGGAATTAACTATGGCTACACCTTC
CASSTWTGINYGYTF
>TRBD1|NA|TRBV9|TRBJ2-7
TGTGCCAGCAGCGTCGGGACAGGGACCTCCTACGAGCAGTACTTC
CASSVGTGTSYEQYF
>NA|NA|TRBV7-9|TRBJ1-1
TGTGCCAGCAGCCCGGTGGGCACTGAAGCTTTCTTT
CASSPVGTEAFF